This T cell receptor (beta chain) was identified during a study of OX40 agonist ivuxolimab in advanced cancers. Produced via immunoSEQ multiplex PCR; TCRdb's table is partial and in-frame only. The sample carries about 60,000 clones, around 90% recorded once. The clonotype was recovered from an adult with an advanced solid tumor such as melanoma, head and neck, liver or kidney cancer. The starting material was CD4+ or CD8+ T cells sorted from blood, obtained in a trial of the OX40 agonist ivuxolimab.

CDR3: CASSSGGGDTQYF. The CDR3 region has the DNA TGTGCCAGCAGTTCGGGGGGAGGAGATACGCAGTATTTT. V usage is TRBV28 and J usage is TRBJ2-3; TRBD2 matches at 7 bases. With 4 bases clipped from V and 5 bases from J, the junction kept 3 bases outside the gene matches. This CDR3 comprises 13 residues. Germline V CDR1 and CDR2: MDHEN, SYDVKM.